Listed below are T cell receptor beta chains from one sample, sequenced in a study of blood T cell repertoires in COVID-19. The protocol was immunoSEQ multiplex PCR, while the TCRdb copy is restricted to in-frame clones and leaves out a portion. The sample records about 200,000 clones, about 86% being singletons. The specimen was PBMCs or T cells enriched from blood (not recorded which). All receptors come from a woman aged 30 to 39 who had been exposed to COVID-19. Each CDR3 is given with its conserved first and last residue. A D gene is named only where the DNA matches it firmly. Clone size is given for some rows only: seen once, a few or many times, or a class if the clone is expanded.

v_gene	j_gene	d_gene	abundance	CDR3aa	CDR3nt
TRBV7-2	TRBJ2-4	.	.	CASSIFKNIQYF	TGTGCCAGCAGTATATTCAAAAACATTCAGTACTTC
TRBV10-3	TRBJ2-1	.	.	CAISSGTNIYNEQFF	TGTGCCATCAGCTCCGGGACAAATATCTACAATGAGCAGTTCTTC
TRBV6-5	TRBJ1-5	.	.	CASSRSGNQPQHF	TGTGCCAGCAGCCGCTCGGGGAATCAGCCCCAGCATTTT
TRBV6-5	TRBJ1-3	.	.	CASSSTVGNTIYF	TGTGCCAGCAGTTCCACGGTGGGAAACACCATATATTTT
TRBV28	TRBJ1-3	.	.	CASSFRGNTIYF	TGTGCCAGCAGTTTCAGAGGAAACACCATATATTTT
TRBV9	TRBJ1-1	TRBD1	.	CASSVEPGGTGAPNTEAFF	TGTGCCAGCAGCGTAGAACCGGGTGGGACAGGGGCTCCGAACACTGAAGCTTTCTTT
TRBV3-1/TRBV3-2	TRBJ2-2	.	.	CASSHYRGANTGELFF	TGTGCCAGCAGCCATTATCGGGGGGCCAACACCGGGGAGCTGTTTTTT
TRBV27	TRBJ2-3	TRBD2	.	CASSLFSGSAVWTQYF	TGTGCCAGCAGTTTATTTAGCGGGTCGGCCGTATGGACGCAGTATTTT
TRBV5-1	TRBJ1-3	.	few	CASSPEMIGNTIYF	TGCGCCAGCAGCCCGGAGATGATCGGAAACACCATATATTTT
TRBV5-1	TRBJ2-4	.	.	CASSFFPEAKNIQYF	TGCGCCAGCAGCTTTTTTCCGGAGGCCAAAAACATTCAGTACTTC
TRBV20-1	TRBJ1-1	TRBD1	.	CSALDREKAFF	TGCAGTGCCCTAGACAGGGAGAAAGCTTTCTTT
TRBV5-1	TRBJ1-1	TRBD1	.	CASSPVGQGGSMNTEAFF	TGCGCCAGCAGCCCTGTCGGACAGGGTGGGAGCATGAACACTGAAGCTTTCTTT
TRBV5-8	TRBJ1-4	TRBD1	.	CASSLRTGNEKLFF	TGTGCCAGCAGCTTGAGGACAGGGAATGAAAAACTGTTTTTT
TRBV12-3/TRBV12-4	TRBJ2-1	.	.	CASMESYNEQFF	TGTGCCAGCATGGAGTCCTACAATGAGCAGTTCTTC
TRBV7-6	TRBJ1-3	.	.	CASSPLQGFDSGNTIYF	TGTGCCAGCAGCCCCCTCCAGGGTTTCGACTCTGGAAACACCATATATTTT
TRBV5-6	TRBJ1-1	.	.	CASGGGVGTEAFF	TGTGCCAGCGGTGGAGGAGTCGGGACTGAAGCTTTCTTT
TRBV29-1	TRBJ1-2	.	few	CSVDEQPPNYGYTF	TGCAGCGTTGATGAACAGCCCCCTAACTATGGCTACACCTTC
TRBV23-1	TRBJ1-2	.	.	CASSLGLNYGYTF	TGCGCCAGCAGCCTGGGGCTAAACTATGGCTACACCTTC
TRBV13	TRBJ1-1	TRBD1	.	CASSMEGQGAFF	TGTGCCAGCAGCATGGAAGGACAGGGAGCTTTCTTT
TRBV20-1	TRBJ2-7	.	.	CSASNRIYEQYF	TGCAGTGCTAGTAACAGGATTTACGAGCAGTACTTC
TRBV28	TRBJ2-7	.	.	CASSNRDGVYEQYF	TGTGCCAGCAGCAATCGTGACGGGGTTTACGAGCAGTACTTC
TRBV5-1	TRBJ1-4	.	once	CASSPGQGEKLFF	TGCGCCAGCAGCCCGGGCCAGGGTGAAAAACTGTTTTTT
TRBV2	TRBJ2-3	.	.	CASSEGATFTDTQYF	TGTGCCAGCAGTGAGGGGGCGACCTTCACAGATACGCAGTATTTT
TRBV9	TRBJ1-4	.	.	CASSENPLGGNEKLFF	TGTGCCAGCAGCGAGAACCCTTTAGGGGGTAATGAAAAACTGTTTTTT
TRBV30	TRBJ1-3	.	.	CAWGNLGQSGNTIYF	TGTGCCTGGGGGAACCTAGGACAGTCTGGAAACACCATATATTTT
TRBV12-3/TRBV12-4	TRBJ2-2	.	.	CASSFIDTGELFF	TGTGCCAGCAGTTTTATAGACACCGGGGAGCTGTTTTTT
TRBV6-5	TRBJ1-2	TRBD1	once	CASRPLVTGIGGYTF	TGTGCCAGCAGACCCCTCGTGACAGGGATCGGTGGCTACACCTTC
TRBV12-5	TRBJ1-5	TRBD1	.	CASGSTSGTGNLSNQPQHF	TGTGCTAGTGGCTCAACCTCCGGGACAGGGAATCTAAGCAATCAGCCCCAGCATTTT
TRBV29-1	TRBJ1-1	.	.	CSPKNGRDTEAFF	TGCAGCCCCAAAAACGGTAGAGACACTGAAGCTTTCTTT
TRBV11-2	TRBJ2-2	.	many	CASSLEEDTGELFF	TGTGCCAGCAGCTTAGAGGAGGACACCGGGGAGCTGTTTTTT
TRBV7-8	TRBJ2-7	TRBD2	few	CASSLGGGAQIRQYF	TGTGCCAGCAGCTTAGGGGGAGGGGCGCAGATTCGGCAGTACTTC
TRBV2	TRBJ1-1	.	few	CASSDGHRLKAFF	TGTGCCAGCAGTGATGGACACCGCTTGAAGGCTTTCTTT
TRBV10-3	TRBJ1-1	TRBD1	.	CAIRGGPGTGMGPEAFF	TGTGCCATCAGGGGAGGTCCCGGGACAGGGATGGGACCTGAAGCTTTCTTT
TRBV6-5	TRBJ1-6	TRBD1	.	CASSFTLPGQNSPLHF	TGTGCCAGCAGTTTTACGCTACCGGGACAGAATTCACCCCTCCACTTT
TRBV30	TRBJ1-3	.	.	CAWGHGGSGNTIYF	TGTGCCTGGGGGCATGGAGGTTCTGGAAACACCATATATTTT
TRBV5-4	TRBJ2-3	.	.	CASSLGGGGLAPQYF	TGTGCCAGCAGCCTCGGAGGTGGGGGGTTAGCGCCGCAGTATTTT
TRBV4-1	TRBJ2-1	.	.	CASSQDRLSSYNEQFF	TGCGCCAGCAGCCAAGATCGACTGAGCTCCTACAATGAGCAGTTCTTC
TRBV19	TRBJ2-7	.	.	CASSPRTPGDEQYF	TGTGCCAGTAGCCCACGGACTCCTGGGGACGAGCAGTACTTC
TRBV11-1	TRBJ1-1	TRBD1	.	CASSSSGGQGNTEAFF	TGTGCCAGCAGCTCTAGCGGGGGACAGGGGAACACTGAAGCTTTCTTT
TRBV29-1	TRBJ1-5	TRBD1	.	CSVSGGDDNQPQHF	TGCAGCGTGTCAGGGGGCGACGACAATCAGCCCCAGCATTTT
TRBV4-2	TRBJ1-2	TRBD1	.	CASSQGDRGPNTGYTF	TGTGCCAGCAGCCAAGGGGACAGGGGGCCCAACACTGGCTACACCTTC
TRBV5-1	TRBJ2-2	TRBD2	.	CASSWGLAGATGAGELFF	TGCGCCAGCAGCTGGGGACTAGCGGGGGCAACTGGGGCCGGGGAGCTGTTTTTT
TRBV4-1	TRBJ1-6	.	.	CASRRTGESSYNSPLHF	TGCGCCAGCAGACGAACAGGCGAGAGCTCCTATAATTCACCCCTCCACTTT
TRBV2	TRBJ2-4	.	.	CASSEGGLDWENIQYF	TGTGCCAGCAGTGAGGGGGGATTGGATTGGGAAAACATTCAGTACTTC
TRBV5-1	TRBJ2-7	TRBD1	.	CASSLVGGNEQYF	TGCGCCAGCAGCTTGGTAGGGGGCAACGAGCAGTACTTC
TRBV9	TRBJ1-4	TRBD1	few	CASSGRTGVDGEKLFF	TGTGCCAGCAGCGGACGGACAGGGGTGGATGGTGAAAAACTGTTTTTT